The clone carrying this TCR beta chain was detected only a few times. V was cut by 5 bases and J by 0 bases, with 13 bases left in between. This CDR3 has 16 residues. CDR1 and CDR2 from the germline V gene are LGHNT and FRNRAP. Seattle enrolled patients during active infection and tracked them longitudinally. These data come from a study of blood T cell repertoires in COVID-19. Study-wide background: PBMCs, B-cell-depleted T cells, or T cells were the source of the cDNA or gDNA that made up the material.

Original analysis: Nucleated cell counts were estimated from reference gene primer amplification. Clones were sequenced by immunoSEQ multiplex PCR, and TCRdb holds only the in-frame ones, with some missing. The D gene and trimming were derived from the DNA, and the V and J assignments and clone size from that table. The sample consists of about 180,000 clones, approximately 80% of them appearing once. The V gene is TRBV12-5, the J gene TRBJ1-4; D not certain. Input material: peripheral blood. The sequence derives from a woman aged 40-49 years with COVID-19, enrolled during active disease. CDR3 nucleotide sequence: TGTGCTAGTGGTCTCGGTGAAGTTGCAACTAATGAAAAACTGTTTTTT. Its translation: CASGLGEVATNEKLFF.